This T cell receptor beta chain is drawn from a study of vaccination and CD4 T cells after COVID-19. Study at large: The post-COVID samples were taken a median approximately 100 days after diagnosis, anywhere from 35 to 161. Control cultures used a CEFX viral epitope pool, an HIV-1 Nef peptide pool, or no peptide.

Treatment described: approximately nine-day PBMC culture with coronavirus spike peptide pools or control peptides (ViraFEST assay). With the Oncomine TCR Beta short-read assay, DNA from cultured CD4+ T cells was sequenced. Using its own MiXCR run on the PCR reads, TCRdb lists one record per CDR3 protein. The sample shows approximately 26,000 distinct CDR3 sequences, roughly 40% of them seen only once. In the case of this clonotype: Its antigen is still unknown.

The sequence derives from a human donor who had recovered from COVID-19. The sample taken for sequencing was CD4+ T cells from blood, cultured in vitro.

Written as DNA, the CDR3 is TGCAGTGCATCAAAACAGATCACACATACCTACGAGCAGTACTTC. It translates to CSASKQITHTYEQYF. The chain uses TRBV20-1 and TRBJ2-7; unclear D gene. Germline V gene lookup returns CDR1 DFQATT and CDR2 SNEGSKA (reference sequence). The CDR3 consists of 15 residues. Trimming cost V 6 bases and J 2 bases, with 20 bases left between them.